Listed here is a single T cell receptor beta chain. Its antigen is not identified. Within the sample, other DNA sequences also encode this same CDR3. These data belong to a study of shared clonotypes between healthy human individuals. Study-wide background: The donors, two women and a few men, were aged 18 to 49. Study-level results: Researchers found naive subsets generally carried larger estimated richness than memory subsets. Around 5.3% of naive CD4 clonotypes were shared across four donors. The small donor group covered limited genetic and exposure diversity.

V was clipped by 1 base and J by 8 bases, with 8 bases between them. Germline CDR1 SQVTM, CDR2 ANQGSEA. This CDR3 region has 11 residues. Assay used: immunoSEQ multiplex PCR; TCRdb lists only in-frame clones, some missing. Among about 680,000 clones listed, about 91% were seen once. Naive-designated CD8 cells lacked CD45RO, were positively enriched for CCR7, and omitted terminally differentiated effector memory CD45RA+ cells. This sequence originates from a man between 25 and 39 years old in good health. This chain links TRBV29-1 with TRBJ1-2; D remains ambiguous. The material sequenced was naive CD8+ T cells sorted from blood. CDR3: CSVEGRRGYTF. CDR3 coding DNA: TGCAGCGTTGAAGGCAGGCGCGGCTACACCTTC. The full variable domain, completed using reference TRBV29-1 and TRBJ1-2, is SAVISQKPSRDICQRGTSLTIQCQVDSQVTMMFWYRQQPGQSLTLIATANQGSEATYESGFVIDKFPISRPNLTFSTLTVSNMSPEDSSIYLCSVEGRRGYTFGSGTRLTVV.